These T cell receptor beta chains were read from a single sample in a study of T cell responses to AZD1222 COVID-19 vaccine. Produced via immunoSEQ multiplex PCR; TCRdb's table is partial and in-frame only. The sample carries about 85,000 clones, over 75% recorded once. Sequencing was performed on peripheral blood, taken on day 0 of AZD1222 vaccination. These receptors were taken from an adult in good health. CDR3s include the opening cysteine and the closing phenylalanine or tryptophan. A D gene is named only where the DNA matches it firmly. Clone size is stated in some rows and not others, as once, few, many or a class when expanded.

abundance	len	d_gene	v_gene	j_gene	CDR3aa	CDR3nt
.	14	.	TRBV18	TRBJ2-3	CASSQGTYTDTQYF	TGTGCCAGCTCACAAGGGACGTACACAGATACGCAGTATTTT
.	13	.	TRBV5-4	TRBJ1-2	CASSLRGSKGYTF	TGTGCCAGCAGCTTGCGAGGAAGTAAGGGCTACACCTTC
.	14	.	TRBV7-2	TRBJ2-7	CASSLREGVYEQYF	TGTGCCAGCAGCTTACGCGAGGGGGTCTACGAGCAGTACTTC
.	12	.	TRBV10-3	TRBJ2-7	CAISESSYEQYF	TGTGCCATCAGTGAGTCTAGTTACGAGCAGTACTTC
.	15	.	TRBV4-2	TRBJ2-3	CASSQTPGGRDTQYF	TGTGCCAGCAGCCAAACCCCGGGGGGCAGGGATACGCAGTATTTT
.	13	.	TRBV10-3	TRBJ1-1	CAISLNKGTEAFF	TGTGCCATCAGTCTTAACAAGGGTACTGAAGCTTTCTTT
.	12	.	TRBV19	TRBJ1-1	CASSDRVTEAFF	TGTGCCAGTAGTGACAGAGTCACTGAAGCTTTCTTT
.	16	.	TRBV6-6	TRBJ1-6	CASSYSTRGGPIPLHF	TGTGCCAGCAGTTACTCCACACGGGGGGGCCCGATACCCCTCCACTTT
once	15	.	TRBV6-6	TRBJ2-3	CASSYRRDGSDTQYF	TGTGCCAGCAGTTATAGGCGGGATGGCTCAGATACGCAGTATTTT
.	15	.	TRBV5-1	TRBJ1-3	CASSLDTASGNTIYF	TGCGCCAGCAGCTTAGACACGGCCTCTGGAAACACCATATATTTT
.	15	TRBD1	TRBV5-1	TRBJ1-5	CASRGQPDSNQPQHF	TGCGCCAGCAGGGGACAGCCGGATAGCAATCAGCCCCAGCATTTT
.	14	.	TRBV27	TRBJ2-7	CASSLSRQGYEQYF	TGTGCCAGCAGTTTGTCCCGCCAGGGATACGAGCAGTACTTC
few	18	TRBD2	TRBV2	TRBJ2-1	CASRGTSGDLRSYNEQFF	TGTGCCAGCAGGGGGACTAGCGGGGACCTGCGCTCCTACAATGAGCAGTTCTTC
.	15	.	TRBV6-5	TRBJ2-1	CASSRGRGPYNEQFF	TGTGCCAGCAGCCGTGGACGGGGACCCTACAATGAGCAGTTCTTC
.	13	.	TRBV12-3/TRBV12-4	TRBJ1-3	CASRKSSGNTIYF	TGTGCCAGCAGAAAAAGTTCTGGAAACACCATATATTTT
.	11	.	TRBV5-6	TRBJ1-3	CASSGRGTIYF	TGTGCCAGCAGCGGGAGAGGCACCATATATTTT
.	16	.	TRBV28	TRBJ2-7	CASSLYGSTRGYEQYF	TGTGCCAGCAGTTTGTATGGTTCAACAAGGGGCTACGAGCAGTACTTC
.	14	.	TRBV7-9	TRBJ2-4	CASSLLTSTGIQYF	TGTGCCAGCAGCTTATTAACGAGTACCGGCATTCAGTACTTC
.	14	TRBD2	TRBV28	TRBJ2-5	CASRVRGGEETQYF	TGTGCCAGCAGGGTCCGGGGAGGGGAAGAGACCCAGTACTTC
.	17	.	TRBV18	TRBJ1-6	CASSPRRVSSYNSPLHF	TGTGCCAGCTCACCGCGTCGTGTGAGCTCCTATAATTCACCCCTCCACTTT
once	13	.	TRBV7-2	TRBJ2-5	CASSPGLRETQYF	TGTGCCAGCAGCCCCGGCCTTAGAGAGACCCAGTACTTC
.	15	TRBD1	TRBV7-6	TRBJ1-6	CASSLGQVGFSPLHF	TGTGCCAGCAGCCTTGGACAGGTTGGATTTTCACCCCTCCACTTT
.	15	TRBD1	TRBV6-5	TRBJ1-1	CASRRKGQGKTEAFF	TGTGCCAGCAGAAGAAAGGGACAGGGTAAGACTGAAGCTTTCTTT
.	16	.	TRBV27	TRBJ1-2	CASSSTPGRGAYGYTF	TGTGCCAGCAGTTCAACTCCAGGACGGGGGGCATATGGCTACACCTTC
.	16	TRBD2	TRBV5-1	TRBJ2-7	CASSLARASGGYEQYF	TGCGCCAGCAGCTTGGCGCGGGCTAGCGGCGGCTACGAGCAGTACTTC
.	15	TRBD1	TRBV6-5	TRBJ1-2	CASSRDRAANYGYTF	TGTGCCAGCAGTCGTGACAGGGCGGCAAACTATGGCTACACCTTC
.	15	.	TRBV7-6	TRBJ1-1	CASSLAAGQNTEAFF	TGTGCCAGCAGCTTAGCGGCTGGACAGAACACTGAAGCTTTCTTT
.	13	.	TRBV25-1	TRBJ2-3	CASSVPPTDTQYF	TGTGCCAGCAGTGTCCCCCCGACAGATACGCAGTATTTT
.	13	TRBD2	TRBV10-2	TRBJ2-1	CASSGTSGNEQFF	TGCGCCAGCAGTGGGACTAGCGGGAATGAGCAGTTCTTC
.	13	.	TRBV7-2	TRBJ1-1	CASSPSGNTEAFF	TGTGCCAGCAGCCCGAGCGGTAACACTGAAGCTTTCTTT
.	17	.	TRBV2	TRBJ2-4	CASIPTRQILAKNIQYF	TGTGCCAGCATACCTACTCGACAGATCTTAGCCAAAAACATTCAGTACTTC
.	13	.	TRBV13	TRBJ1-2	CASSRTSHYGYTF	TGTGCCAGCAGCCGAACCAGTCACTATGGCTACACCTTC
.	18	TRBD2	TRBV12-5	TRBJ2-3	CASGLGLAGGSHTDTQYF	TGTGCTAGTGGTTTGGGACTAGCGGGAGGCTCCCACACAGATACGCAGTATTTT
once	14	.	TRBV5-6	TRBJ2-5	CASSPGWTVETQYF	TGTGCCAGCAGCCCCGGCTGGACGGTGGAGACCCAGTACTTC
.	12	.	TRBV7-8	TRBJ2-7	CASSRHSSEQYF	TGTGCCAGCAGCCGACATTCGTCCGAGCAGTACTTC
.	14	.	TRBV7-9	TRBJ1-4	CASSPDRYNEKLFF	TGTGCCAGCAGTCCGGACAGATATAATGAAAAACTGTTTTTT
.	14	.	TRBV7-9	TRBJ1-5	CASSLGAINQPQHF	TGTGCCAGCAGCTTGGGAGCGATCAATCAGCCCCAGCATTTT
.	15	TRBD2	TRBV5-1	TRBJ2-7	CASSVSLAGGYEQYF	TGCGCCAGCAGCGTCTCACTAGCGGGAGGGTATGAGCAGTACTTC
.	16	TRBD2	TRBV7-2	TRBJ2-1	CASSLDASGSYNEQFF	TGTGCCAGCAGCTTAGATGCTAGCGGGTCCTACAATGAGCAGTTCTTC
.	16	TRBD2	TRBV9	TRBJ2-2	CASSPYSGRETGELFF	TGTGCCAGCAGCCCCTATAGCGGGAGGGAAACCGGGGAGCTGTTTTTT
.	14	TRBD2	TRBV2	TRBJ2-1	CASSPRTSYNEQFF	TGTGCCAGCAGCCCCCGGACTAGCTACAATGAGCAGTTCTTC
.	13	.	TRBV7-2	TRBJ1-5	CASSLRSNQPQHF	TGTGCCAGCAGCTTACGGAGCAATCAGCCCCAGCATTTT
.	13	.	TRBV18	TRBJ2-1	CASSPPARTEQFF	TGTGCCAGCTCACCACCGGCCCGGACTGAGCAGTTCTTC
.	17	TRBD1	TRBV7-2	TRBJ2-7	CASSLRIGGQGTYEQYF	TGTGCCAGCAGCTTAAGAATAGGGGGACAGGGAACCTACGAGCAGTACTTC
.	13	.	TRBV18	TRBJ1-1	CASSPTGNTEAFF	TGTGCCAGCTCACCAACCGGGAACACTGAAGCTTTCTTT
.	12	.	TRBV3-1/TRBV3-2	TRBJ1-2	CASSQVTGGYTF	TGTGCCAGCAGCCAAGTAACGGGTGGCTACACCTTC
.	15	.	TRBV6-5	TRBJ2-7	CASSPVNPHSYEQYF	TGTGCCAGCAGTCCAGTGAACCCTCACTCCTACGAGCAGTACTTC
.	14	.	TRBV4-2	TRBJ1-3	CASSQDRLADTIYF	TGTGCCAGCAGCCAAGATAGACTGGCGGACACCATATATTTT
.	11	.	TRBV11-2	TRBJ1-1	CASSQKTEAFF	TGTGCCAGCAGCCAGAAGACTGAAGCTTTCTTT
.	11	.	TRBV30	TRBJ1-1	CAWSVEGPAFF	TGTGCCTGGAGTGTGGAGGGGCCAGCTTTCTTT